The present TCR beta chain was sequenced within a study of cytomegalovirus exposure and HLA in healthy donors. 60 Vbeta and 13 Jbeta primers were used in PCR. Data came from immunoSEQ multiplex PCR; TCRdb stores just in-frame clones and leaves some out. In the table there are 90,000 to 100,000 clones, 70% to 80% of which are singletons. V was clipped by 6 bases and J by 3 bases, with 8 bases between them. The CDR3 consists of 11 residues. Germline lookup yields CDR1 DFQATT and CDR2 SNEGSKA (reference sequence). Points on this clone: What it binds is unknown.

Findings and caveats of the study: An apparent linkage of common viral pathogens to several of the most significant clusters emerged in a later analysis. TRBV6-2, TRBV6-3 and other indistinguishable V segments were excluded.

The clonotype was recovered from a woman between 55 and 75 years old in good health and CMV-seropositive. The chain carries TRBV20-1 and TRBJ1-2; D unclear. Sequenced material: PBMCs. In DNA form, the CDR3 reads TGCAGTGCACTAACGGACTATGGCTACACCTTC. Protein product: CSALTDYGYTF.